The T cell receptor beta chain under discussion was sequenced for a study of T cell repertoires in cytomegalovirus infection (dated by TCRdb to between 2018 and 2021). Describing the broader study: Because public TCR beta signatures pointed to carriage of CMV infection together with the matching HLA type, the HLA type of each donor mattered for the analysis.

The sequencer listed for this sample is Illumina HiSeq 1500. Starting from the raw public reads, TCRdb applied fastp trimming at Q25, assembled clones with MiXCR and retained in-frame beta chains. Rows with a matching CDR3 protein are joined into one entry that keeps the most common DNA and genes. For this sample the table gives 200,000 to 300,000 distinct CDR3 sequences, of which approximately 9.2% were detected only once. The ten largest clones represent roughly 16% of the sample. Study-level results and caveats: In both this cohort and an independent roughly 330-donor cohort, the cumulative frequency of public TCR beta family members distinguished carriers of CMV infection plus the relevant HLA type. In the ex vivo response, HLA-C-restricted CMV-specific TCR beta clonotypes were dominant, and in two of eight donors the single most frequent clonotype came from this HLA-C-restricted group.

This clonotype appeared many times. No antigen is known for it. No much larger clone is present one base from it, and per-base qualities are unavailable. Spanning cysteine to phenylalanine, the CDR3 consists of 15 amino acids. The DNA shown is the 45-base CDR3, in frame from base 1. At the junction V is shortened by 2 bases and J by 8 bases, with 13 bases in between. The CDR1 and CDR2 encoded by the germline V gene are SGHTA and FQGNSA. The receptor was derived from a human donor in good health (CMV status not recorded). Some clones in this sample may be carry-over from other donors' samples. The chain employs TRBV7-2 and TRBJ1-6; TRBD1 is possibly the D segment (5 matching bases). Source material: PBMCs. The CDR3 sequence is CASSLPRGGYSPLHF. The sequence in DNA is TGTGCCAGCAGCTTACCCCGGGGGGGATATTCACCCCTCCACTTT.